A selection of T cell receptor beta chains follows, all from one sample in a study of blood T cell repertoires in COVID-19. The data were produced by immunoSEQ multiplex PCR, yet TCRdb's version contains in-frame clones alone and is incomplete. Of around 100,000 clones listed, less than 90% are singletons. Material: peripheral blood. Receptor source: an older man with acute or convalescent COVID-19. Each CDR3 is given with its conserved first and last residue. D genes are given only for firm matches. Expanded clones are given a class, and other clones once, few, many or no size at all.

abundance	v_gene	d_gene	j_gene	CDR3aa	CDR3nt
once	TRBV29-1	TRBD2	TRBJ2-2	CSGRLAGVGGELFF	TGCAGCGGTAGACTAGCGGGAGTGGGCGGGGAGCTGTTTTTT
-	TRBV5-1	TRBD1	TRBJ1-4	CASSLAGTGNEKLFF	TGCGCCAGCAGCTTGGCCGGGACAGGGAATGAAAAACTGTTTTTT
-	TRBV10-3	-	TRBJ1-1	CATNALTGLEAFF	TGTGCCACCAATGCCCTGACAGGCCTTGAAGCTTTCTTT
-	TRBV2	-	TRBJ1-5	CASSEPLSNQPQHF	TGTGCCAGCAGTGAACCCCTTAGCAATCAGCCCCAGCATTTT
-	TRBV4-3	-	TRBJ2-5	CASSQRDSQETQYF	TGCGCCAGCAGCCAGAGAGACAGTCAAGAGACCCAGTACTTC
-	TRBV3-1/TRBV3-2	TRBD1	TRBJ1-2	CASSPRQGDGYTF	TGTGCCAGCAGCCCGCGACAGGGGGATGGCTACACCTTC
-	TRBV7-2	-	TRBJ1-1	CASSPGLSNTEAFF	TGTGCCAGCAGCCCAGGACTTTCGAACACTGAAGCTTTCTTT
once	TRBV6-5	TRBD2	TRBJ2-7	CASSRSGSSYEQYF	TGTGCCAGCAGTAGGAGCGGGAGTTCCTACGAGCAGTACTTC
few	TRBV25-1	-	TRBJ1-1	CASGPQGRGTEAFF	TGTGCCAGCGGACCCCAGGGGCGAGGCACTGAAGCTTTCTTT
-	TRBV19	-	TRBJ2-7	CASSIDDTRTWDEQYF	TGTGCCAGTAGTATAGATGACACTAGAACCTGGGACGAGCAGTACTTC
-	TRBV5-1	TRBD1	TRBJ2-5	CASRGTVQETQYF	TGCGCCAGCAGGGGGACAGTTCAAGAGACCCAGTACTTC
-	TRBV7-2	-	TRBJ2-7	CASSPPPYGSYEQYF	TGTGCCAGCAGCCCACCGCCCTATGGTTCCTACGAGCAGTACTTC
-	TRBV5-1	-	TRBJ2-3	CASSLNRDTDTQYF	TGCGCCAGCAGCTTGAACAGGGACACAGATACGCAGTATTTT
once	TRBV9	-	TRBJ2-7	CASSGGQGREQYF	TGTGCCAGCAGCGGGGGGCAGGGACGCGAGCAGTACTTC
-	TRBV30	-	TRBJ1-2	CAWWRGRQANYGYTF	TGTGCCTGGTGGCGGGGACGTCAAGCTAACTATGGCTACACCTTC
-	TRBV7-2	-	TRBJ1-3	CASSLGRENTIYF	TGTGCCAGCAGCTTAGGCAGGGAAAACACCATATATTTT
-	TRBV5-4	TRBD2	TRBJ2-7	CASSQRTSGSYEQYF	TGTGCCAGCAGCCAACGGACTAGCGGATCCTACGAGCAGTACTTC
once	TRBV18	TRBD1	TRBJ1-2	CASSPDRAIGYTF	TGTGCCAGCTCCCCCGACAGGGCGATCGGCTACACCTTC
-	TRBV30	-	TRBJ2-1	CAWSQGLGTPEQFF	TGTGCCTGGAGCCAGGGGCTCGGGACCCCCGAGCAGTTCTTC
-	TRBV9	TRBD2	TRBJ2-1	CASSRLAGSSYNEQFF	TGTGCCAGCAGCCGGCTAGCGGGGAGCTCCTACAATGAGCAGTTCTTC
-	TRBV12-3/TRBV12-4	-	TRBJ1-1	CASSLLEGAEAFF	TGTGCCAGCAGTTTACTAGAGGGCGCTGAAGCTTTCTTT
-	TRBV29-1	TRBD2	TRBJ2-1	CSANTVGGRSEQFF	TGCAGCGCCAATACCGTGGGGGGGAGGAGTGAGCAGTTCTTC
-	TRBV6-6	TRBD1	TRBJ1-3	CASSFPGQGSGNTIYF	TGTGCCAGCAGTTTCCCGGGACAGGGCTCTGGAAACACCATATATTTT
-	TRBV11-2	TRBD1	TRBJ2-1	CASLRQGTEQFF	TGTGCCAGTCTACGACAGGGTACTGAGCAGTTCTTC
once	TRBV5-1	TRBD2	TRBJ2-1	CASSLAAGAANEQFF	TGCGCCAGCAGCTTGGCGGCGGGAGCGGCCAATGAGCAGTTCTTC
-	TRBV10-3	TRBD2	TRBJ2-5	CAISDPLAGVEETQYF	TGTGCCATCAGCGACCCACTAGCGGGAGTGGAAGAGACCCAGTACTTC
-	TRBV5-1	-	TRBJ2-3	CASSLEGRSTDTQYF	TGCGCCAGCAGCTTGGAAGGGAGAAGCACAGATACGCAGTATTTT
-	TRBV5-8	-	TRBJ1-2	CASSFNLGGGRPSNYGYTF	TGTGCCAGCAGCTTCAACCTGGGGGGGGGCCGCCCCTCTAACTATGGCTACACCTTC
-	TRBV18	TRBD1	TRBJ1-3	CASSSGQIISGNTIYF	TGTGCCAGCTCATCGGGACAGATAATCTCTGGAAACACCATATATTTT
-	TRBV7-2	-	TRBJ1-1	CASSLALGIGAEAFF	TGTGCCAGCAGCTTAGCGCTAGGGATCGGGGCTGAAGCTTTCTTT
-	TRBV19	TRBD1	TRBJ2-1	CASSAFRDSLASSSYNEQFF	TGTGCCAGTAGTGCATTCCGGGACAGCTTAGCGTCGAGCTCCTACAATGAGCAGTTCTTC
-	TRBV11-1	TRBD2	TRBJ2-3	CASSSSGSSTDTQYF	TGTGCCAGCAGCTCTAGCGGATCAAGCACAGATACGCAGTATTTT
few	TRBV2	TRBD1	TRBJ1-5	CASIQGAHQPQHF	TGTGCCAGCATCCAGGGGGCCCATCAGCCCCAGCATTTT
-	TRBV2	-	TRBJ2-3	CASRRSRNRSPSSTDTQYF	TGTGCCAGCAGAAGATCACGAAACAGGTCCCCTTCTAGCACAGATACGCAGTATTTT
-	TRBV25-1	-	TRBJ2-5	CASRETVSQETQYF	TGTGCCAGCAGAGAGACAGTATCACAAGAGACCCAGTACTTC
-	TRBV9	TRBD2	TRBJ2-5	CASSVGLAGVGETQYF	TGTGCCAGCAGCGTAGGCCTAGCGGGAGTGGGGGAGACCCAGTACTTC
-	TRBV28	-	TRBJ2-6	CASRPTGTTGANVLTF	TGTGCCAGCAGGCCGACAGGCACGACTGGGGCCAACGTCCTGACTTTC
once	TRBV6-4	TRBD2	TRBJ2-3	CARYPSGSTDTQYF	TGTGCCAGATACCCTAGCGGGAGCACAGATACGCAGTATTTT
few	TRBV15	-	TRBJ1-1	CATSSPQGTEAFF	TGTGCCACCAGCAGTCCACAGGGAACTGAAGCTTTCTTT
-	TRBV5-1	-	TRBJ1-3	CASSLARGSGNTIYF	TGCGCCAGCAGCTTGGCCAGGGGATCCGGAAACACCATATATTTT
once	TRBV11-2	-	TRBJ2-7	CASSSGLGQIYEQYF	TGTGCCAGCAGCTCCGGACTTGGACAGATTTACGAGCAGTACTTC
-	TRBV7-2	-	TRBJ1-5	CASSLVRGAGQPQHF	TGTGCCAGCAGCTTAGTGAGGGGAGCGGGGCAGCCCCAGCATTTT
-	TRBV7-9	-	TRBJ1-6	CASSFSGDNSPLHF	TGTGCCAGCAGCTTTTCTGGAGATAATTCACCCCTCCACTTT
-	TRBV27	-	TRBJ2-1	CASSSARRNEQFF	TGTGCCAGCAGTTCTGCCCGTAGAAATGAGCAGTTCTTC
-	TRBV3-1/TRBV3-2	-	TRBJ2-7	CASSQGTSTYEQYF	TGTGCCAGCAGCCAAGGGACAAGTACCTACGAGCAGTACTTC
-	TRBV5-1	TRBD2	TRBJ2-1	CASSPGTSGSHEQFF	TGCGCCAGCAGCCCTGGTACTAGCGGGAGCCATGAGCAGTTCTTC
-	TRBV18	TRBD2	TRBJ2-3	CASSSLAGEKDTQYF	TGTGCCAGCTCAAGCCTAGCGGGAGAGAAGGATACGCAGTATTTT
-	TRBV3-1/TRBV3-2	-	TRBJ1-2	CASSHKREGDGYTF	TGTGCCAGCAGCCATAAGAGGGAGGGCGATGGCTACACCTTC
-	TRBV19	TRBD1	TRBJ1-5	CASSRDREGGQPQHF	TGTGCCAGTAGTAGGGACAGGGAAGGCGGTCAGCCCCAGCATTTT
-	TRBV28	-	TRBJ1-6	CASSLFRGGNSPLHF	TGTGCCAGCAGTTTATTCAGGGGTGGCAATTCACCCCTCCACTTT
once	TRBV15	-	TRBJ1-3	CATSRDHQGSSGNTIYF	TGTGCCACCAGCAGAGATCACCAGGGCTCCTCTGGAAACACCATATATTTT
few	TRBV11-2	-	TRBJ2-7	CASSPLGEGGSYEQYF	TGTGCCAGCAGCCCCCTAGGGGAGGGGGGCTCCTACGAGCAGTACTTC
-	TRBV27	-	TRBJ1-1	CASSYRVGTEAFF	TGTGCCAGCAGTTACAGGGTAGGGACTGAAGCTTTCTTT